This is a list of T cell receptor beta chains from one sample in a study of blood T cell repertoires in COVID-19. Libraries were prepared by immunoSEQ multiplex PCR; TCRdb keeps only in-frame clonotypes and omits some of them. Of approximately 74,000 clones in the sample, approximately 90% are singletons; the top ten hold about 1.2%. The sequenced sample consisted of peripheral blood. The receptors derive from a woman between 55 and 75 years old with acute or convalescent COVID-19. Both conserved end residues are part of each CDR3. The D gene is left open where the match is weak. The listing skips clone size in some rows; elsewhere it reads once, few, many or a size class.

clone size	D gene	V gene	J gene	CDR3 DNA	CDR3 protein
-	TRBD1	TRBV24-1	TRBJ2-5	TGTGCCACCAGTGATCCGGGACAGGGGGGAGAGACCCAGTACTTC	CATSDPGQGGETQYF
-	-	TRBV19	TRBJ1-1	TGTGCCAGTAGTATAGACCACAGGGCTGAAGCTTTCTTT	CASSIDHRAEAFF
once	-	TRBV5-6	TRBJ2-1	TGTGCCAGCAGCTTTGGGGGCCGCTCCTACAATGAGCAGTTCTTC	CASSFGGRSYNEQFF
-	-	TRBV6-2/TRBV6-3	TRBJ1-4	TGTGCCAGCAGCGGTCTCCAGGAACTGTTTTTT	CASSGLQELFF
once	-	TRBV25-1	TRBJ2-3	TGTGCCAGCAGTGAAGGGGGGAGCACAGATACGCAGTATTTT	CASSEGGSTDTQYF
few	TRBD1	TRBV29-1	TRBJ2-5	TGCAGCGTTTCCACCGGGACAGGGTGGGAGACCCAGTACTTC	CSVSTGTGWETQYF
-	TRBD2	TRBV7-6	TRBJ2-5	TGTGCCAGCAGCTTAGTACCCGCCAGCGGGGGGAGGGAAGAGACCCAGTACTTC	CASSLVPASGGREETQYF
-	TRBD2	TRBV19	TRBJ2-5	TGTGCCAGTAGTATGAGCGGTCGGGCTAGCGGGACTAAGACCCAGTACTTC	CASSMSGRASGTKTQYF
-	-	TRBV28	TRBJ2-5	TGTGCCAGTCGGGGGACGGGGCAAGAGACCCAGTACTTC	CASRGTGQETQYF
-	-	TRBV27	TRBJ2-6	TGTGCCAGCAGTTACAGAGATGGGGCCAACGTCCTGACTTTC	CASSYRDGANVLTF
-	TRBD1	TRBV28	TRBJ1-1	TGTGCCAGCAGTTCGCCGGGACAGGGTGGAGCTGAAGCTTTCTTT	CASSSPGQGGAEAFF
-	-	TRBV6-5	TRBJ2-3	TGTGCCAGCAAACCGGGTGGCACAGATACGCAGTATTTT	CASKPGGTDTQYF
-	TRBD1	TRBV6-5	TRBJ1-5	TGTGCCAGCAAAATAACAGGGGATGGCAATCAGCCCCAGCATTTT	CASKITGDGNQPQHF
-	-	TRBV5-5	TRBJ1-1	TGTGCCAGCAGCTTGGCGCAGGGCTCTGAAGCTTTCTTT	CASSLAQGSEAFF
-	-	TRBV11-2	TRBJ2-2	TGTGCCAGCAGCCCCCTAGGGGGACACACCGGGGAGCTGTTTTTT	CASSPLGGHTGELFF
-	TRBD1	TRBV5-5	TRBJ1-4	TGTGCCAGCAGCTTGGCAGGGGGCGGTGTGAGTGAAAAACTGTTTTTT	CASSLAGGGVSEKLFF
-	TRBD2	TRBV2	TRBJ2-3	TGTGCCAGCAGACGACTAGCGACCTCAGATACGCAGTATTTT	CASRRLATSDTQYF
-	-	TRBV13	TRBJ1-1	TGTGCCAGCAGCTTAGTGTTAGGGGTTAAGACTGAAGCTTTCTTT	CASSLVLGVKTEAFF
-	TRBD1	TRBV28	TRBJ1-2	TGTGCCAGCAGTACCGGGACAGGGGGCCGAAACTATGGCTACACCTTC	CASSTGTGGRNYGYTF
-	TRBD2	TRBV5-1	TRBJ2-1	TGCGCCAGCAGGATAGCGGGGGGTAATGAGCAGTTCTTC	CASRIAGGNEQFF
-	-	TRBV6-2/TRBV6-3	TRBJ1-5	TGTGCCAGCAGTCCCTCTCCGGGAGGAGGCAATCAGCCCCAGCATTTT	CASSPSPGGGNQPQHF
-	-	TRBV19	TRBJ2-1	TGTGCCAGTAGCAAAGGAGGGTACAATGAGCAGTTCTTC	CASSKGGYNEQFF
once	TRBD2	TRBV7-9	TRBJ2-1	TGTGCCAGCAGCGGACCAGCGGGGGCCCGAAACAATGAGCAGTTCTTC	CASSGPAGARNNEQFF
-	TRBD1	TRBV5-1	TRBJ1-2	TGCGCCAGCAGCTTGGGGACAGGGTACTATGGCTACACCTTC	CASSLGTGYYGYTF
-	-	TRBV3-1/TRBV3-2	TRBJ1-2	TGTGCCAGCAGCCCAAGAGGGATCTATGGCTACACCTTC	CASSPRGIYGYTF
-	-	TRBV7-2	TRBJ1-3	TGTGCCAGCAGCAGACAGGTCTCTGGAAACACCATATATTTT	CASSRQVSGNTIYF
-	TRBD1	TRBV7-9	TRBJ1-5	TGTGCCAGCAGCTTAGGCCAGGGGACAGGGGGCGGCGGGCAGCCCCAGCATTTT	CASSLGQGTGGGGQPQHF
-	TRBD1	TRBV19	TRBJ1-1	TGTGCCAGTAGTATCCCTTTTGACAGGGAGGCGAACACTGAAGCTTTCTTT	CASSIPFDREANTEAFF
-	TRBD1	TRBV7-9	TRBJ2-1	TGTGCCAGCACCTTGACAGGGGGCAAGAATGAGCAGTTCTTC	CASTLTGGKNEQFF
-	-	TRBV28	TRBJ1-4	TGTGCCAGCAGCTTCCCCCCGGGACTGCTTAATGAAAAACTGTTTTTT	CASSFPPGLLNEKLFF
-	-	TRBV5-1	TRBJ1-2	TGCGCCAGCAGCTTGACGACGTCCTCGGGTGGCTACACCTTC	CASSLTTSSGGYTF
-	TRBD1	TRBV5-1	TRBJ2-5	TGCGCCAGCAGCTTGGACGGGACAGGGATGGAGACCCAGTACTTC	CASSLDGTGMETQYF
once	TRBD1	TRBV4-1	TRBJ1-6	TGCGCCAGCAGCCAAGAGGGGACAGGGATATTCTATTCACCCCTCCACTTT	CASSQEGTGIFYSPLHF
-	TRBD2	TRBV5-1	TRBJ2-5	TGCGCCAGCAGCCCAACTCTAGCGGTCCAAGAGACCCAGTACTTC	CASSPTLAVQETQYF
-	TRBD1	TRBV3-1/TRBV3-2	TRBJ1-4	TGTGCCAGCAGCCAAGCCCCCACAGGGGCCGAAAAACTGTTTTTT	CASSQAPTGAEKLFF
-	TRBD1	TRBV19	TRBJ1-1	TGTGCCAGTAGGACAGGGAACCTGAACACTGAAGCTTTCTTT	CASRTGNLNTEAFF